This section outlines one T cell receptor (beta chain) sequence together with its context. Its specificity is unknown. The sample originates from a study of cytomegalovirus exposure and HLA in healthy donors. Points from the study as a whole: Among the CMV-associated chains, three were confirmed in vitro as specific for CMV antigens. In a later analysis, compared with equally common non-associated chains, HLA-associated beta chains were more expanded. Differences between HLA loci emerged in a later analysis of TCR association rates, with DRB1 most and HLA-C fewest. Further analysis was carried out later, and it showed several of the most significant clusters appearing linked to common viral pathogens.

The PCR ran on 60 Vbeta and 13 Jbeta primers. Clones were read by immunoSEQ multiplex PCR, and TCRdb kept only the in-frame ones, dropping some. This sample has under 200,000 clones, with 80% to 85% found just once. CDR1 and CDR2 from the germline V gene are SNHLY and FYNNEI. The CDR3 length is 15 residues. V gave up 1 base and J gave up 2 bases, with 10 bases separating them. This receptor was identified in a human donor in good health. The sequenced sample was PBMCs. This sequence joins TRBV2 and TRBJ2-3, with D maybe TRBD2 (5 bases). CDR3 coding DNA: TGTGCCAGCAGTGAAGACACGGGGTTCACAGATACGCAGTATTTT. Amino acids: CASSEDTGFTDTQYF.